This entry lists 14 T cell receptor beta chains sequenced from one sample in a study of tumor-infiltrating lymphocytes in primary liver carcinoma. Using a constant-region primer together with ProtoScript II reverse transcriptase, TCR beta cDNA was made from 500 to 650 ng of total RNA. What produced the TCR beta libraries was three nested multiplex PCR rounds using slightly modified ARM-PCR. The opening two PCR rounds, around 11 cycles each, paired TRBV1-TRBV30 forward primers with a C-beta reverse primer. From the multiplex PCR reads, TCRdb called clonotypes with MiXCR, one entry per CDR3 protein. The sample shows about 120,000 distinct CDR3 sequences, around 65% of them seen only once. Co-extracting RNA and DNA was done with roughly 17-31 mg of unsorted bulk tissue as input. The sample taken for sequencing was tumor-adjacent normal liver tissue. These receptors were collected from a woman aged 60-70 years with primary liver carcinoma and hepatitis B virus infection.

On this clonotype itself: Given a much more abundant clone one base away, this may be a read error. The rearrangement joins TRBV28 to TRBJ1-2, with D unclear. The CDR3 runs to 14 residues. CDR1 is MDHEN and CDR2 is SYDVKM in the germline V gene. This CDR3 reads CASILGLGNYGYTF. The CDR3 DNA is TGTGCCAGCATTTTAGGTTTAGGGAACTATGGCTACACCTTC.

Note on this clonotype: This clone may be a read error of a much larger clone one base away. The genes are TRBV4-2 and TRBJ2-2; 15 nucleotides line up with TRBD2. Germline V gene data show CDR1 as LGHNA and CDR2 as YNFKEQ. The CDR3 sequence is 18 residues long. CDR3 protein: CASSPGLAGGPGTGGLFF. The CDR3, as DNA: TGTGCCAGCAGCCCAGGACTAGCGGGAGGGCCAGGGACCGGGGGGCTGTTTTTT.

The chain combines TRBV14 with TRBJ2-1; 10 positions agree with TRBD2. With 8 bases clipped from V and 8 bases from J, the junction kept 15 bases outside the gene matches. In germline, CDR1 is SGHDN, CDR2 FVKESK. The CDR3 is 16 residues long. CDR3 protein: CASGHFRASGSYEQFF. CDR3 DNA sequence: TGTGCCAGCGGTCATTTTAGGGCTAGCGGGAGCTATGAGCAGTTCTTC.

This clonotype was detected a few times. This may arise from a read error, as a much more abundant clone is one base away. The J gene is TRBJ2-1, the V gene TRBV6-6, with D perhaps matching TRBD2 (7 bases). The CDR3 contains 15 residues. Per the germline V gene, CDR1 is MNHNY and CDR2 is SVGAGI (reference sequence). The V end was cut by 7 bases, the J end by 6 bases, with 19 bases between. In nucleotides, the CDR3 is TGTGCCAGCACCCACAGCCTGGGGGGGCGCAATGAGCAGTTCTTC. This codes for CASTHSLGGRNEQFF.

Worth noting for this clonotype: This could be a read error, since a much larger clone is one nucleotide away. CDR3 DNA: TGCGCCAGCAGCTTCTTGTCTCTAGAATCCACAGATACGCAGTATTTT. This translates into CASSFLSLESTDTQYF. This chain links TRBV5-1 with TRBJ2-3, with unresolved D. V lost 2 bases and J 2 bases, leaving 15 bases between the germline ends. The CDR3 runs to 16 residues. Germline V gene data show CDR1 as SGHRS and CDR2 as YFSETQ.

In the case of this clonotype: Relative to the germline gene, one junction end is altered; a read error may explain this. The chain uses TRBV4-2 and TRBJ1-2; a weak D match, TRBD1 (6 bases). CDR3 length: 15 amino acids. Germline CDR1 reads LGHNA; CDR2 reads YNFKEQ. CDR3 sequence reads: CTSSQEGGVSYGYTF. The CDR3 bases are TGTACCAGCAGCCAAGAAGGGGGTGTTTCCTATGGCTACACCTTC.

By share, this clonotype counts as medium-sized. The rearrangement uses TRBV11-2 and TRBJ2-7, with TRBD2 identical over 7 bases. The trim removed 1 base at V and 3 bases at J, leaving 9 bases unmatched. CDR3 length: 16 amino acids. Germline values: CDR1 SGHAT, CDR2 FQNNGV. The CDR3 sequence is CASSLGMGVAGYEQYF. In nucleotides, the CDR3 is TGTGCCAGCAGCTTAGGGATGGGTGTAGCGGGCTACGAGCAGTACTTC.

The sample holds many counts of this clonotype. A read error may be the cause here, since a much bigger clone is one base away. This sequence joins TRBV29-1 and TRBJ2-7; D is possibly TRBD2 (6 bases). The length of the CDR3 is 11 residues. Germline-derived CDR1 and CDR2 are SQVTM and ANQGSEA. In DNA, the CDR3 is TGCAGCGTCGGGACTCCCTACGAGCAGTGCTTC. Translation gives CSVGTPYEQCF.

Note on this clonotype: Relative to the germline gene, one junction end is altered; a read error may explain this. This rearrangement joins TRBV12-3 or TRBV12-4 to TRBJ2-1; D assignment may be TRBD1 or TRBD2 (5 bases each). This CDR3 is built from 16 residues. The CDR3 spells CASRRLQVVLSNVQFF. CDR3 sequence (DNA): TGTGCCAGCAGACGACTACAGGTAGTATTGTCCAATGTGCAGTTCTTC.

Remarks on this clonotype: Its ends do not fully match the called genes, so a read error is possible. The chain has TRBV30 and TRBJ1-1; the D is unclear. The CDR3 sequence is 15 residues long. Germline assignment: CDR1 GTSNPN and CDR2 SVGIG (reference sequence). The CDR3 DNA reads TGTGCCTGGAGCCCCCCCTCTGCAGCGAACACTGAAGCTTCCTTT. It encodes CAWSPPSAANTEASF.

On this clonotype itself: The junction shows a germline mismatch at one end, possibly a read error. CDR3: CSSSLDRTGVLFF. The DNA of the CDR3 is TGTTCCAGCAGCCTAGATAGGACTGGGGTGCTGTTTTTT. The chain employs TRBV11-2 and TRBJ2-2, with D perhaps matching TRBD2 (5 bases). Germline V gives CDR1 SGHAT, CDR2 FQNNGV. This CDR3 region has 13 residues.

This clonotype was recorded only once. A clone one base away is much larger, so this may be a read error. The gene calls are TRBV7-3 and TRBJ1-1, with a tentative D call TRBD1 (6 bases). The CDR3 has 14 amino acids. Germline V gene data show CDR1 as SGHTA and CDR2 as FQGTGA. The CDR3 DNA follows: TGTGCCAGCAGCTCGTTAGGGGGGGGCACTGAAGCTTCCTTT. Encoded protein: CASSSLGGGTEASF.

Remarks on this clonotype: Here the CDR3 omits its conserved ending phenylalanine or tryptophan, so a read error is the likely source. The J gene is TRBJ2-1, the V gene TRBV4-2, with 11 bases fitting TRBD2. The germline CDR1 and CDR2 sequences are LGHNA and YNFKEQ. The CDR3 runs 16 residues. V lost 4 bases, J lost 3 bases, and 5 bases stayed unmatched. The DNA for the CDR3 is TGTGCCAGCAGCCGCATAGCGGGAGGGGGCTACAATGAGCAGTTCCTC. Translating gives CASSRIAGGGYNEQFL.

This clonotype occurred many times. The V call is TRBV28, the J call TRBJ1-6; D is possibly TRBD1 (5 bases). The V gene lost 3 bases and the J gene lost 7 bases, with 19 bases spanning the gap. Germline V gene data show CDR1 as MDHEN and CDR2 as SYDVKM. The CDR3 covers 17 residues. As DNA, the CDR3 is TGTGCCAGCAGTTTGGGGTCGAGGTTTGGGGGAAATTCACCCCTCCACTTT. Protein sequence: CASSLGSRFGGNSPLHF.